The present TCR beta chain was sequenced within a study of T cells after yellow fever vaccination. Findings and caveats of the study: A minor fraction of clonotypes spanned both CD4 and CD8 compartments. Clones from primary vaccination mostly reappeared after the booster (over 95% CD4, under 90% CD8).

The CDR3 spans 16 residues. Looked up from germline, CDR1 is LGHDT and CDR2 is YNNKEL (reference sequence). The germline V and J ends were trimmed by 1 base and 3 bases, with 16 bases remaining between them. Each CDR3 protein gets one entry after TCRdb re-called the 5' RACE reads with MiXCR. The sample lists over 70,000 distinct CDR3 sequences; around 7% were seen once. The table lists this clonotype with a few counts. Its antigen is as yet unknown. This specimen consisted of CD8+ T cells sorted from PBMCs, obtained on the day of the yellow fever booster vaccination. The TCR originated in a man aged 25 to 40 who received the YFV17D yellow fever vaccine. The chain carries TRBV3-1 and TRBJ2-7; possibly TRBD2 for D (5 bases). The CDR3 reads CASSQGLSATRYEQYF. CDR3 DNA: TGTGCCAGCAGCCAAGGTCTTAGCGCCACCCGCTACGAGCAGTACTTC.